One sample yielded the 11 T cell receptor beta chains listed below, sequenced in a study of beta chain features in type 1 diabetes. Sequenced material consisted of expressed TCRB transcripts (all of the isolated RNA was reverse transcribed). The protocol was immunoSEQ multiplex PCR, while the TCRdb copy is restricted to in-frame clones and leaves out a portion. The table has about 900,000 clones, about 17% seen once. What was sequenced was naive CD4+ T cells from blood. These TCRs come from a woman younger than 35 in good health.

This clone was seen more than once but under ten times. The chain couples TRBV7-9 to TRBJ1-3, with D perhaps matching TRBD1 (5 bases). Germline values: CDR1 SEHNR, CDR2 FQNEAQ (reference sequence). Trimming removed 3 bases at V and 4 bases at J, with 19 bases between. CDR3 size: 17 residues. In DNA, the CDR3 is TGTGCCAGCAGCTTCCAGGGCCCCGGGCGCCAAGGAAACACCATATATTTT. Translating gives CASSFQGPGRQGNTIYF.

This clone appeared many times. The rearrangement links TRBV21-1 to TRBJ2-3. TRBV21-1 is a documented pseudogene. This CDR3 comprises 9 residues. The CDR3: CARGDTQYF. The CDR3 DNA follows: TGTGCCAGGGGAGATACGCAGTATTTT.

The sample holds many counts of this clone. The CDR3 coding sequence is TGTGCCATGACTAGCGGGAGTGGTCATGAGCAGTTCTTC. Its translation: CAMTSGSGHEQFF. The chain uses TRBV10-3 and TRBJ2-1, with 12 bases fitting TRBD2. The CDR3 spans 13 residues. Germline-derived CDR1 and CDR2 are ENHRY and SYGVKD. Trimming at V came to 9 bases and at J to 8 bases, leaving 5 bases not matched to a gene.

The rearrangement links TRBV7-2 to TRBJ2-1; 11 bases line up with TRBD2. Germline lookup yields CDR1 SGHTA and CDR2 FQGNSA. This CDR3 comprises 15 residues. Losses at the gene ends were 3 bases for V and 8 bases for J; bases not matched to a gene: 6. Written as DNA, the CDR3 is TGTGCCAGCAGCTTGACTAGCGGGATGGGCGATGAGCAGTTCTTC. Amino acids: CASSLTSGMGDEQFF. Drawing the rest from reference TRBV7-2 and TRBJ2-1, the complete variable domain is GAGVSQSPSNKVTEKGKDVELRCDPISGHTALYWYRQSLGQGLEFLIYFQGNSAPDKSGLPSDRFSAERTGGSVSTLTIQRTQQEDSAVYLCASSLTSGMGDEQFFGPGTRLTVL.

A note on this clone: This specimen includes other DNA sequences encoding the same CDR3. The CDR3: CASSFLGARTDTQYF. CDR3 in DNA: TGTGCCAGCAGCTTCTTGGGGGCTCGCACAGATACGCAGTATTTT. V is TRBV7-2 and J is TRBJ2-3; possibly TRBD1 for D (6 bases). Trimming took 3 bases from V and 1 from J, leaving 11 bases between them. Per germline, CDR1 SGHTA and CDR2 FQGNSA. The CDR3 is 15 residues long.

The chain combines TRBV14 with TRBJ1-4; no definite D call. Trimming stripped 4 bases from V and 0 bases from J, with 3 bases between. CDR1 and CDR2 from the germline V gene are SGHDN and FVKESK. The CDR3 has 13 residues. The CDR3 coding sequence is TGTGCCAGCAGCCTTGCAACTAATGAAAAACTGTTTTTT. Its translation is CASSLATNEKLFF.

In this sample, this clone turned up a few times. This sequence joins TRBV25-1 and TRBJ2-1, with 10 positions matching TRBD1. Unmatched junction bases numbered 8, after V lost 1 base and J lost 8 bases. In germline, CDR1 is MGHDK, CDR2 SYGVNS. This CDR3 comprises 16 residues. In nucleotides, the CDR3 is TGTGCCAGCAGTGAATTCGGGACAGGGGTTTACGATGAGCAGTTCTTC. Translated, it gives CASSEFGTGVYDEQFF. Variable domain in full (rest from reference TRBV25-1 and TRBJ2-1): EADIYQTPRYLVIGTGKKITLECSQTMGHDKMYWYQQDPGMELHLIHYSYGVNSTEKGDLSSESTVSRIRTEHFPLTLESARPSHTSQYLCASSEFGTGVYDEQFFGPGTRLTVL.

This clone was observed a few times. The same CDR3 is also encoded by other DNA sequences in this sample. This chain uses TRBV7-3 with TRBJ2-7, with TRBD1 identical over 7 bases. The germline V gene has CDR1 SGHTA and CDR2 FQGTGA. J gave up 3 bases and V 4 bases, and 3 bases lay outside the gene matches. This CDR3 contains 13 residues. The CDR3 loop reads CASSSAGGYEQYF. As DNA, the CDR3 is TGTGCCAGCAGCTCAGCAGGGGGCTACGAGCAGTACTTC.

A few counts support this clone. The chain uses TRBV7-2 and TRBJ2-1; 9 nucleotides match TRBD1. J lost 12 bases, V lost 6 bases, and 9 bases had no gene match. Germline V CDR1 and CDR2: SGHTA, FQGNSA. This CDR3 is 13 amino acids long. CDR3 region: CASSFTGGSRQFF. CDR3 nucleotide sequence: TGTGCCAGCAGTTTCACAGGGGGCTCACGGCAGTTCTTC.

The chain links TRBV18 to TRBJ1-5; D is possibly TRBD1 (5 bases). The CDR3 extends over 14 amino acids. CDR1 is KGHSH, CDR2 LQKENI, per germline. Trimming shortened V by 5 bases and J by 3 bases, and 11 bases separated the two germline ends. CDR3 region: CASSWEGTNQPQHF. The CDR3 nucleotides are TGTGCCAGCTCATGGGAGGGGACCAATCAGCCCCAGCATTTT. The full variable domain, with the rest looked up from reference TRBV18 and TRBJ1-5, is NAGVMQNPRHLVRRRGQEARLRCSPMKGHSHVYWYRQLPEEGLKFMVYLQKENIIDESGMPKERFSAEFPKEGPSILRIQQVVRGDSAAYFCASSWEGTNQPQHFGDGTRLSIL.

This CDR3 is CASSLTLTRNTGELFF. Written as DNA, the CDR3 is TGTGCCAGCAGCTTGACTCTAACTAGGAACACCGGGGAGCTGTTTTTT. The V gene is TRBV13, the J gene TRBJ2-2; TRBD2 is a possible D gene (5 bases). This CDR3 comprises 16 residues. V was shortened by 3 bases and J by 1 base, with 12 bases between the two germline ends. Germline CDR1 is PRHDT and CDR2 is FYEKMQ (reference sequence).